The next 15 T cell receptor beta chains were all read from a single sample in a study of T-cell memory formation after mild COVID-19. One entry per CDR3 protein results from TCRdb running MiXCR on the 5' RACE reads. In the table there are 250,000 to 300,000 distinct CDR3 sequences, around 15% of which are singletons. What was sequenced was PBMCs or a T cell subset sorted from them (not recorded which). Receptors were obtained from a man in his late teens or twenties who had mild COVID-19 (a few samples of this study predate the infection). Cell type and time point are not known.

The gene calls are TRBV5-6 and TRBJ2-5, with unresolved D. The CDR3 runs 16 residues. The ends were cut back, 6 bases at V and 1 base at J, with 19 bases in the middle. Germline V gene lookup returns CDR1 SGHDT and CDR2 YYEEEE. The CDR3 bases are TGTGCCAGCACCAACCGGATCCACGACGGCCAAGAGACCCAGTACTTC. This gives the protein CASTNRIHDGQETQYF.

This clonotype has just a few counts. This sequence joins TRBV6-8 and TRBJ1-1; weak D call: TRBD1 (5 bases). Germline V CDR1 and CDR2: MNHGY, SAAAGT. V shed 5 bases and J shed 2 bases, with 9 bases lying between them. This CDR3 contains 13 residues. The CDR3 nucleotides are TGTGCCAGCAGTATGACAGCAAACACTGAAGCTTTCTTT. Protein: CASSMTANTEAFF.

CDR3 coding DNA: TGTGCCACCAGCAGAGATGGCCCAAACGAGCTAGCAGCGGAAGAGCAGTACTTC. It is translated as CATSRDGPNELAAEEQYF. The chain has TRBV15 and TRBJ2-7; perhaps TRBD2 as D (5 bases). Germline CDR1 and CDR2: LNHNV and YYDKDF (reference sequence). V lost 0 bases to trimming and J lost 7 bases, with 25 bases between them. The CDR3 sequence is 18 residues long.

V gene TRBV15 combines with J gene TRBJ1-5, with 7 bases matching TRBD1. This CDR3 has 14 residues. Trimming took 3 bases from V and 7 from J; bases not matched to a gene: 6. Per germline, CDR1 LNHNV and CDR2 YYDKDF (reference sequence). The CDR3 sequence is CATSSYRGWQPQHF. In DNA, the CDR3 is TGTGCCACCAGCAGCTACAGGGGTTGGCAGCCCCAGCATTTT.

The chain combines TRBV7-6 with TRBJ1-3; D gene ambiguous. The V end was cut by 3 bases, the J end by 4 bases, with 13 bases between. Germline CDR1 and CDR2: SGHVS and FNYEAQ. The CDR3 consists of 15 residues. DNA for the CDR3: TGTGCCAGCAGCTTGGGATCTCCGGCCGGAAACACCATATATTTT. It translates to CASSLGSPAGNTIYF.

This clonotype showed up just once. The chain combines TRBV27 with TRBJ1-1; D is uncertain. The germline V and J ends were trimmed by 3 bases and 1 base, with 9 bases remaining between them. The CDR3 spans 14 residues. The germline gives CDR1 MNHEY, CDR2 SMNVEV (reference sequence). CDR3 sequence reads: CASSFLLANTEAFF. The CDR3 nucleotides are TGTGCCAGCAGTTTTCTATTGGCGAACACTGAAGCTTTCTTT.

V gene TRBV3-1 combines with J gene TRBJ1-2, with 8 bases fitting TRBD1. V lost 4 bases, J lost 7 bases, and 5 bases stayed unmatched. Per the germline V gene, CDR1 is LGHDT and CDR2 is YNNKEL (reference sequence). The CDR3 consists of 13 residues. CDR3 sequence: CASSPAQGAGYTF. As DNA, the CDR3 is TGTGCCAGCAGCCCCGCCCAGGGGGCTGGCTACACCTTC.

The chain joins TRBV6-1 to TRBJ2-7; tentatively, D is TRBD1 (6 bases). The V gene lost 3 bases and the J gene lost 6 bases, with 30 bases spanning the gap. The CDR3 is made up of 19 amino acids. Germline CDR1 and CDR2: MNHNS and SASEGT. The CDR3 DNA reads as TGTGCCAGCAGTGAGGGGGCGTTTGGGTGGCTCCTAAACCGGTCCGAGCAGTACGTC. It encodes CASSEGAFGWLLNRSEQYV.

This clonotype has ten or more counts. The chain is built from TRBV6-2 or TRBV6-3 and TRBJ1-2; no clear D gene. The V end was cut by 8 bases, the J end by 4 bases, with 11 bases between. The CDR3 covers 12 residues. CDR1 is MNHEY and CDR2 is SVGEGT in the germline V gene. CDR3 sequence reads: CASSETSYGYTF. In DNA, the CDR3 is TGTGCCAGCTCGGAGACCTCCTATGGCTACACCTTC.

The CDR3 sequence: CATSDSGAASNTGELFF. The CDR3 DNA is TGTGCCACCAGTGATTCAGGGGCGGCTTCGAACACCGGGGAGCTGTTTTTT. J is TRBJ2-2 and V is TRBV24-1, with D possibly being TRBD1 (6 bases). The germline CDR1 and CDR2 sequences are KGHDR and SFDVKD. The CDR3 covers 17 residues. V lost 2 bases and J lost 0, with 12 bases in between.

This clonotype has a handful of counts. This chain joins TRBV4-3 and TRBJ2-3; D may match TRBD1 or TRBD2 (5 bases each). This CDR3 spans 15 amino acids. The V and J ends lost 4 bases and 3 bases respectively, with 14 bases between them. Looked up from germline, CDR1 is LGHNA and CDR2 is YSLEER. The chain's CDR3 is CASSRPPGATDTQYF. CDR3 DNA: TGCGCCAGCAGCCGCCCCCCCGGGGCAACAGATACGCAGTATTTT.

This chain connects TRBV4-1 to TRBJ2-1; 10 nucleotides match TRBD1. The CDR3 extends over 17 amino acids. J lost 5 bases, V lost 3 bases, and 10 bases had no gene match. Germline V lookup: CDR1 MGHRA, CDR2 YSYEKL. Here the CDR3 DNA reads TGCGCCAGCAGCCATCCGGGACAGGGGAGGGAGAACAATGAGCAGTTCTTC. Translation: CASSHPGQGRENNEQFF.

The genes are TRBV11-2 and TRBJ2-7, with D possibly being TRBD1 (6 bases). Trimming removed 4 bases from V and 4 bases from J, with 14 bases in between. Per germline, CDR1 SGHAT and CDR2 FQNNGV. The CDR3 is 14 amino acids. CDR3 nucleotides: TGTGCCAGCAGCTCCCCGGGACAACTATACGAGCAGTACTTC. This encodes CASSSPGQLYEQYF.

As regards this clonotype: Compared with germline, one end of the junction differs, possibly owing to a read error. The CDR3 region has the DNA TGTGCCAGCAGTTACCTTCCGGAGGGGACAGGGGCCTTC. Its translation is CASSYLPEGTGAF. The chain recombines TRBV6-6 with TRBJ2-7, with 10 bases matching TRBD1. The CDR3 extends over 13 amino acids. Germline CDR1 and CDR2: MNHNY and SVGAGI (reference sequence).

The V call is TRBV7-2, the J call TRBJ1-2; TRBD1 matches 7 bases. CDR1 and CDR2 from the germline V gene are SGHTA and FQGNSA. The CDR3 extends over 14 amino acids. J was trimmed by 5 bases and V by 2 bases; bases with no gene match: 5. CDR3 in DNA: TGTGCCAGCAGCTTATCTGCAGGGGGGTATGGCTACACCTTC. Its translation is CASSLSAGGYGYTF.